This TCR beta chain was profiled in a study of T cell responses to AZD1222 COVID-19 vaccine. Study results and caveats: AZD1222 recipients seropositive at baseline numbered only 6 or 7. Targets within unmutated variant regions were reportedly found for nearly half of spike-specific TCRs.

Assay: immunoSEQ multiplex PCR; the TCRdb copy retains only in-frame clones and omits some. The table records roughly 120,000 clones, around 82% of them present only once. This clone was recorded only once. Its antigen is undetermined. This clonotype was sampled from an adult in good health. The material sequenced was peripheral blood, taken on day 0 of AZD1222 vaccination.

The CDR3 protein is CASSQGQFPSPLHF. The CDR3 DNA reads TGTGCCAGCAGCCAGGGACAATTTCCATCACCCCTCCACTTT. The gene calls are TRBV3-1 (or the pseudogene TRBV3-2) and TRBJ1-6; D may be TRBD1 (6 bases). The V gene's germline CDR1 is LGHDT and CDR2 YNNKEL (reference sequence). The CDR3 consists of 14 residues. Between the trimmed V and J ends, which lost 3 bases and 10 bases, there was a span of 13 bases.